This T cell receptor (beta chain) was recorded in a study of shared clonotypes between healthy human individuals. Several immunoSEQ plates received, in even portions, the genomic DNA of each subset. TCRdb's table, derived via immunoSEQ multiplex PCR, lists solely in-frame clones and lacks some. The table records millions of clones, roughly 94% of them present only once. Germline CDR1 SQVTM, CDR2 ANQGSEA. The V segment lost 6 bases and the J segment 9 bases; nucleotides outside the gene matches: 4. The CDR3 totals 11 residues. Within Nashville, Tennessee resided all donors, each a Caucasian adult. The receptor's source is a man between 18 and 29 years old in good health. The chain links TRBV29-1 to TRBJ2-1; 8 nucleotides align to TRBD1. Material: naive CD4+ T cells sorted from blood. Subset indicated: CD45RA+ positively selected. The CDR3 nucleotides are TGCAGCGTCAACAGGGGGATTGAGCAGTTCTTC. Amino acids: CSVNRGIEQFF.